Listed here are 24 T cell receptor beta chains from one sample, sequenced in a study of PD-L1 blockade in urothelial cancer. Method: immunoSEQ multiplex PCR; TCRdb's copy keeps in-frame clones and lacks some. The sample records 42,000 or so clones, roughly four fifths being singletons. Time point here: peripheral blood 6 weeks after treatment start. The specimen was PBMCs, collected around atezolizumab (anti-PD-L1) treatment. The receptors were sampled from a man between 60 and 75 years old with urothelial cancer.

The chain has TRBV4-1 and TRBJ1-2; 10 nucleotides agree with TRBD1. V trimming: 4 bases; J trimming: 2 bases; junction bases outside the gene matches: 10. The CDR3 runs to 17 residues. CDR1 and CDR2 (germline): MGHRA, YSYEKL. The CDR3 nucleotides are TGCGCCAGCAGCCCCGAGACAGGGGGCCTGGGGAACTATGGCTACACCTTC. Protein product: CASSPETGGLGNYGYTF.

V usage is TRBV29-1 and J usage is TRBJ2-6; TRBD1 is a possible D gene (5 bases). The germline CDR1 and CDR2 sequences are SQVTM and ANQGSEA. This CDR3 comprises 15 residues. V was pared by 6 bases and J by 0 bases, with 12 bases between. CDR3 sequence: CSVGDSSSGANVLTF. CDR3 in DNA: TGCAGCGTAGGTGACAGTAGCTCTGGGGCCAACGTCCTGACTTTC. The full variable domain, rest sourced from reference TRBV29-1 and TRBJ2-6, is SAVISQKPSRDICQRGTSLTIQCQVDSQVTMMFWYRQQPGQSLTLIATANQGSEATYESGFVIDKFPISRPNLTFSTLTVSNMSPEDSSIYLCSVGDSSSGANVLTFGAGSRLTVL.

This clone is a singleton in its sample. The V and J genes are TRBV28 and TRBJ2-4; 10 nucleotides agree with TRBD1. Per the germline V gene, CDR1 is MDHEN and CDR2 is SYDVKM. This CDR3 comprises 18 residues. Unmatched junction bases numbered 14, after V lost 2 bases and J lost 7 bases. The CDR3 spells CASSLSPPGQGPGNIQYF. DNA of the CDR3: TGTGCCAGCAGTTTAAGCCCTCCGGGACAGGGGCCCGGGAACATTCAGTACTTC.

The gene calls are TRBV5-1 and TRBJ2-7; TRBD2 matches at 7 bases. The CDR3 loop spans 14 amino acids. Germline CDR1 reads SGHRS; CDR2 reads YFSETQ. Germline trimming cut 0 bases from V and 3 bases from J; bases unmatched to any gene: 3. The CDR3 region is CASSLELASYEQYF. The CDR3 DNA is TGCGCCAGCAGCTTGGAACTAGCGAGCTACGAGCAGTACTTC.

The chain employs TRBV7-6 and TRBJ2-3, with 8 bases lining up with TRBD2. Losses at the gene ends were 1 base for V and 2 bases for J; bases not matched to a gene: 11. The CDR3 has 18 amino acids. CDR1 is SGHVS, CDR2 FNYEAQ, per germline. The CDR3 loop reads CASSLVVSAGGITDTQYF. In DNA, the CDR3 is TGTGCCAGCAGCTTAGTAGTGTCCGCGGGGGGCATCACAGATACGCAGTATTTT.

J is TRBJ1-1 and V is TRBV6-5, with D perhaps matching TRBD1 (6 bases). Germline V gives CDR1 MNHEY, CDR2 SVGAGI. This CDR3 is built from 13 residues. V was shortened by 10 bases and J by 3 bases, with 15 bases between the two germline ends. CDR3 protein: CATHRESDTEAFF. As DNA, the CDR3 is TGTGCCACCCACAGGGAATCGGACACTGAAGCTTTCTTT.

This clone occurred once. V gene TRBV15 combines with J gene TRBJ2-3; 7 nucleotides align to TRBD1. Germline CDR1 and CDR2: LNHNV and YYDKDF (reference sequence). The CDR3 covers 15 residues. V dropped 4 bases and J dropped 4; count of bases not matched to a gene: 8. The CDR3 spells CATSTGPQGADTQYF. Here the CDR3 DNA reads TGTGCCACCAGCACGGGACCTCAGGGGGCAGATACGCAGTATTTT.

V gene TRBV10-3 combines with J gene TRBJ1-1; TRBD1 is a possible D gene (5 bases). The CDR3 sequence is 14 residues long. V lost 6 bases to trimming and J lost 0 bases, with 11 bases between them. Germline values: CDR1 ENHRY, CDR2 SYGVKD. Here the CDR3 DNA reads TGTGCCATCAGCCAACAGGAGATGAACACTGAAGCTTTCTTT. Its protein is CAISQQEMNTEAFF.

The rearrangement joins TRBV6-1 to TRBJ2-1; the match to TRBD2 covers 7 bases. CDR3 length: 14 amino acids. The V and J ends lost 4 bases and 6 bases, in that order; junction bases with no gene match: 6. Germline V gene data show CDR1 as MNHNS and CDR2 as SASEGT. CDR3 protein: CASSASLAPNEQFF. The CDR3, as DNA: TGTGCCAGCAGTGCTTCACTAGCGCCCAATGAGCAGTTCTTC.

The CDR3 nucleotides read TGTGCCAGCAGACAGGGGGCGGAAGATACGCAGTATTTT. This encodes CASRQGAEDTQYF. The chain employs TRBV6-1 and TRBJ2-3; 9 bases map to TRBD1. V was pared by 6 bases and J by 5 bases, with 3 bases of the junction left unmatched. The CDR3 runs to 13 residues. The germline CDR1 and CDR2 sequences are MNHNS and SASEGT.

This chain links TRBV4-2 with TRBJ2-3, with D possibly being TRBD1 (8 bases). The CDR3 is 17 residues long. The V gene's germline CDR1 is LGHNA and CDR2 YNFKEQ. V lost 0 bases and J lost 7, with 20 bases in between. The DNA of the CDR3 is TGTGCCAGCAGCCAAGAGGGAGGGACAGGAGCCTTTTATACGCAGTATTTT. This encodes CASSQEGGTGAFYTQYF.

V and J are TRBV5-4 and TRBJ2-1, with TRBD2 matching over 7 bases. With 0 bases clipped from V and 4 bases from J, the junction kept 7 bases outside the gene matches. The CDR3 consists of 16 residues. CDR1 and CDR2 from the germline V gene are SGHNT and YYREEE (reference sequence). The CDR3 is CASSLGVGRGYNEQFF. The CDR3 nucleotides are TGTGCCAGCAGCTTGGGGGTGGGGCGGGGGTACAATGAGCAGTTCTTC.

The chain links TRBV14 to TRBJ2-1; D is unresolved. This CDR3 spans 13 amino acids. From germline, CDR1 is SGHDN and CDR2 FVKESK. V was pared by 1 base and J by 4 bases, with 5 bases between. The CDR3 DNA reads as TGTGCCAGCAGCCAAGTGAGGTACAATGAGCAGTTCTTC. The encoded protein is CASSQVRYNEQFF.

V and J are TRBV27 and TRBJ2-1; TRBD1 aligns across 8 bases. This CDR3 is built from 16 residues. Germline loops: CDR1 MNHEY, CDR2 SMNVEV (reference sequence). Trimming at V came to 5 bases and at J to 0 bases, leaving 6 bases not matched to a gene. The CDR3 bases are TGTGCCAGCAGTACCCGACAGGGGAGCTCCTACAATGAGCAGTTCTTC. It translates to CASSTRQGSSYNEQFF.

The CDR3 region is CASTLGLAGGNEQFF. CDR3 bases: TGTGCCAGCACCCTTGGGCTAGCGGGAGGTAATGAGCAGTTCTTC. J is TRBJ2-1 and V is TRBV2, with 11 bases that match TRBD2. The V segment lost 7 bases and the J segment 7 bases; nucleotides outside the gene matches: 9. Germline V gene lookup returns CDR1 SNHLY and CDR2 FYNNEI. The CDR3 has 15 residues.

In DNA, the CDR3 is TGTGCCAGCAGCTTAGGGGGACAGAAGAACACTGAAGCTTTCTTT. Translating it yields CASSLGGQKNTEAFF. The genes are TRBV7-9 and TRBJ1-1; 7 nucleotides match TRBD1. Losses at the gene ends were 1 base for V and 1 base for J; bases not matched to a gene: 3. CDR1 SEHNR and CDR2 FQNEAQ come from the germline V gene (reference sequence). This CDR3 is 15 amino acids long.

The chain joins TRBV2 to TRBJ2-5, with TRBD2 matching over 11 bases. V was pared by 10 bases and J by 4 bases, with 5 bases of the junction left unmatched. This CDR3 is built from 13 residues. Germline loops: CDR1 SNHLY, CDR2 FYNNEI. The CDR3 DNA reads TGTGCCACCACTAGCGGGAGAGGAGAGACCCAGTACTTC. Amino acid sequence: CATTSGRGETQYF.

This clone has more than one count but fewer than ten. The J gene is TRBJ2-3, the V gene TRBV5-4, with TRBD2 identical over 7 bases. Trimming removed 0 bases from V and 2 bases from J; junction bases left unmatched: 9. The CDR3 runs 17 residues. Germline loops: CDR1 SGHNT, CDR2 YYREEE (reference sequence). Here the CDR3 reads CASSLDFSSGPTDTQYF. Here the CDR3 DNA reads TGTGCCAGCAGCTTGGATTTCTCTAGCGGACCCACAGATACGCAGTATTTT.

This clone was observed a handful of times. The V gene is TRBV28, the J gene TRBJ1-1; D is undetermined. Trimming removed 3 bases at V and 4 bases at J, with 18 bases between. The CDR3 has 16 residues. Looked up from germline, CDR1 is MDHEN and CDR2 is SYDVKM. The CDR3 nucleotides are TGTGCCAGCAGTTTCGTTTTCCCAAGCGGTAGCACTGAAGCTTTCTTT. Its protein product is CASSFVFPSGSTEAFF.

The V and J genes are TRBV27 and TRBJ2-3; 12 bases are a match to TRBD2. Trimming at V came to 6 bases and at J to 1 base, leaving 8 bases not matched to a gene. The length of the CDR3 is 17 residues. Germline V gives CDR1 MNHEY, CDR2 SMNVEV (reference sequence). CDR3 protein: CASSSSGGALGTDTQYF. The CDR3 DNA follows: TGTGCCAGCAGCTCTAGCGGGGGGGCCTTAGGCACAGATACGCAGTATTTT.

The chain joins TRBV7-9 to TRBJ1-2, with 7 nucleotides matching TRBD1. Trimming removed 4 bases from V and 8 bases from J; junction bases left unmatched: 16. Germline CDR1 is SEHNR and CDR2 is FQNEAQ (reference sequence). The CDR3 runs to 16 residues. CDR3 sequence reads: CASSYNLQRTGAGYTF. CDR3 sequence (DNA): TGTGCCAGCAGCTACAACCTGCAGCGAACAGGGGCAGGCTACACCTTC.

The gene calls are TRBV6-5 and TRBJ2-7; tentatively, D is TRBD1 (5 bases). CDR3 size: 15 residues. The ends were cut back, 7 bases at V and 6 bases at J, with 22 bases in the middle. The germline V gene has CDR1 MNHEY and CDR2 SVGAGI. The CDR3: CASTPPGRDRTEQYF. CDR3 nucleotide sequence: TGTGCCAGCACCCCACCCGGCAGGGATCGAACCGAGCAGTACTTC.

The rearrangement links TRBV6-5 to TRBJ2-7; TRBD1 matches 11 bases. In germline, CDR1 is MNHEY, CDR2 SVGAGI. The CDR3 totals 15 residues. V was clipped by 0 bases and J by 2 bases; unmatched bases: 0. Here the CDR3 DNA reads TGTGCCAGCAGTTACTCGGGACAGGGGGCCTACGAGCAGTACTTC. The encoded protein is CASSYSGQGAYEQYF.

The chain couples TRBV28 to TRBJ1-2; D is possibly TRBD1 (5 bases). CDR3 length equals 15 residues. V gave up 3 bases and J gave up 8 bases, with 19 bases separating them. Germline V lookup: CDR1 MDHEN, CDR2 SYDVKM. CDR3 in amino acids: CASSFGWQGYDGYTF. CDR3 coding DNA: TGTGCCAGCAGTTTTGGGTGGCAGGGATATGACGGCTACACCTTC.